The T cell receptor (beta chain) described here comes from a study of shared clonotypes between healthy human individuals. Each subset's genomic DNA was shared equally among a number of immunoSEQ plates. The assay was immunoSEQ multiplex PCR, and TCRdb's table has in-frame clones only and misses some. This table holds over a million clones, about 96% found once. Germline V CDR1 and CDR2: MGHRA, YSYEKL. The CDR3 runs 15 residues. Trimming shortened V by 2 bases and J by 4 bases, and 14 bases separated the two germline ends. Sequenced material: naive CD4+ T cells sorted from blood. Subset reported: CD45RA+ positively selected. J is TRBJ2-5 and V is TRBV4-1; maybe TRBD1 (5 bases). This TCR was sampled from a man aged 30 to 45 in good health. CDR3 nucleotide sequence: TGCGCCAGCAGCCAATTGGGCTTAGGGGCAGAGACCCAGTACTTC. This gives the protein CASSQLGLGAETQYF.